What follows are 32 T cell receptor beta chains derived from one specimen sequenced in a study of OX40 agonist ivuxolimab in advanced cancers. Libraries were built with the immunoSEQ multiplex PCR assay. This is the immuneACCESS table as TCRdb keeps it, with only in-frame sequences that have V and J called. A part of the clones is gone; compared with another copy, unresolved V genes explain less than half, and the rest is unexplained. The sample has approximately 51,000 clones on record, about 78% of them singletons. Around 2% of the sample belongs to the ten largest clones. Source: CD4+ or CD8+ T cells sorted from blood, taken in a trial of the OX40 agonist ivuxolimab. These receptors came from an adult with an advanced solid tumor such as melanoma, head and neck, liver or kidney cancer.

The rearrangement links TRBV28 to TRBJ1-1, with 7 bases fitting TRBD1. From germline, CDR1 is MDHEN and CDR2 SYDVKM. The CDR3 is 14 amino acids. After removal of 5 bases from V and 4 bases from J, the junction contained 7 bases not matched to a gene. The CDR3 protein is CASSNRGRGTEAFF. In nucleotides, the CDR3 is TGTGCCAGCAGTAACAGGGGACGGGGCACTGAAGCTTTCTTT.

The chain is built from TRBV4-1 and TRBJ2-5; 7 bases are a match to TRBD1. V gave up 0 bases and J gave up 5 bases; unmatched junction bases: 9. Germline V gene sequence: CDR1 MGHRA, CDR2 YSYEKL. The CDR3 extends over 16 amino acids. The CDR3, as DNA: TGCGCCAGCAGCCAAGATAGGGACAGCCTTCGGGAGACCCAGTACTTC. Protein sequence: CASSQDRDSLRETQYF.

This clone was seen only a few times. This chain connects TRBV6-5 to TRBJ1-4; perhaps TRBD1 as D (6 bases). The CDR3 covers 16 residues. V lost 4 bases, J lost 5 bases, and 17 bases lay in between. Germline values: CDR1 MNHEY, CDR2 SVGAGI. This CDR3 reads CASSSAGAGRNEKLFF. DNA of the CDR3: TGTGCCAGCAGTTCCGCGGGGGCAGGGCGGAATGAAAAACTGTTTTTT.

The chain recombines TRBV29-1 with TRBJ2-7, with 7 nucleotides matching TRBD2. Germline V gene data show CDR1 as SQVTM and CDR2 as ANQGSEA. After removal of 1 base from V and 0 bases from J, the junction contained 9 bases not matched to a gene. The CDR3 covers 16 residues. The CDR3 bases are TGCAGCGTTGAAGGGCTTGTGGGGGGGAGCTCCTACGAGCAGTACTTC. Protein: CSVEGLVGGSSYEQYF.

The chain links TRBV14 to TRBJ2-2; D gene ambiguous. Trimming took 5 bases from V and 4 from J, leaving 11 bases between them. The CDR3 covers 14 residues. Germline V gene data show CDR1 as SGHDN and CDR2 as FVKESK. CDR3 bases: TGTGCCAGCAGCTCAAGCCCCAGCACCGGGGAGCTGTTTTTT. The encoded protein is CASSSSPSTGELFF.

V gene TRBV6-6 combines with J gene TRBJ2-3, with 7 bases fitting TRBD2. This CDR3 spans 16 amino acids. Germline loops: CDR1 MNHNY, CDR2 SVGAGI (reference sequence). With V trimmed by 4 bases and J by 9 bases, 16 bases remained unmatched. CDR3 region: CASSSGTTSRRGTQYF. The DNA for the CDR3 is TGTGCCAGCAGTTCCGGGACTACCTCTCGCCGGGGAACGCAGTATTTT.

This clone has just one count. The V and J genes are TRBV7-3 and TRBJ1-5; 10 bases line up with TRBD1. The ends lost 8 bases at V and 1 base at J; junction bases unmatched: 17. CDR1 SGHTA and CDR2 FQGTGA come from the germline V gene. This CDR3 has 19 amino acids. The chain's CDR3 is CASPSGQGGTTGSNQPQHF. Here the CDR3 DNA reads TGTGCCAGCCCCTCAGGACAGGGGGGGACCACGGGGAGCAATCAGCCCCAGCATTTT.

Only one count was recorded for this clone. The chain carries TRBV9 and TRBJ1-3; 7 nucleotides align to TRBD1. V shed 3 bases and J 10 bases; nucleotides not matched to a gene: 4. Germline V gives CDR1 SGDLS, CDR2 YYNGEE. This CDR3 has 12 amino acids. The CDR3 sequence is CASSGTGLTIYF. CDR3 sequence (DNA): TGTGCCAGCAGCGGGACAGGTTTGACCATATATTTT.

This clone was found once. The rearrangement uses TRBV7-8 and TRBJ2-7; 8 bases agree with TRBD1. The CDR3 has 14 residues. Losses at the gene ends were 5 bases for V and 2 bases for J; bases not matched to a gene: 5. CDR1 is SGHVS and CDR2 is FQNEAQ in the germline V gene. CDR3 in amino acids: CASSVRQGTYEQYF. CDR3 DNA sequence: TGTGCCAGCAGCGTCAGACAGGGGACCTACGAGCAGTACTTC.

J is TRBJ1-1 and V is TRBV11-2, with D unclear. CDR3 length: 14 residues. The V gene's germline CDR1 is SGHAT and CDR2 FQNNGV. V was clipped by 5 bases and J by 2 bases, with 12 bases between them. CDR3 sequence reads: CASSPSILNTEAFF. Written as DNA, the CDR3 is TGTGCCAGCAGCCCCTCGATTCTAAACACTGAAGCTTTCTTT.

V is TRBV10-3 and J is TRBJ2-3; the D gene is possibly TRBD1 (6 bases). With 6 bases removed from V and 3 bases from J, the gap between germline ends came to 13 bases. Germline loops: CDR1 ENHRY, CDR2 SYGVKD. The CDR3 has 14 amino acids. The CDR3 sequence is CAIRGAFVTDTQYF. The CDR3, as DNA: TGTGCCATCAGGGGGGCATTCGTTACAGATACGCAGTATTTT.

This clone occurred many times. The chain has TRBV19 and TRBJ2-2, with 9 nucleotides matching TRBD1. V trimming: 6 bases; J trimming: 3 bases; junction bases outside the gene matches: 5. Germline CDR1 is LNHDA and CDR2 is SQIVND (reference sequence). CDR3 length equals 15 residues. CDR3 DNA sequence: TGTGCCAGTAGGCTCACAGGGGGCTACACCGGGGAGCTGTTTTTT. Residues: CASRLTGGYTGELFF. Variable domain in full (rest from reference TRBV19 and TRBJ2-2): DGGITQSPKYLFRKEGQNVTLSCEQNLNHDAMYWYRQDPGQGLRLIYYSQIVNDFQKGDIAEGYSVSREKKESFPLTVTSAQKNPTAFYLCASRLTGGYTGELFFGEGSRLTVL.

The chain employs TRBV27 and TRBJ1-2; 10 nucleotides align to TRBD1. Germline assignment: CDR1 MNHEY and CDR2 SMNVEV (reference sequence). This CDR3 spans 16 amino acids. V dropped 3 bases and J dropped 7; count of bases not matched to a gene: 11. CDR3 region: CASSFRGQGWGSGYTF. CDR3 bases: TGTGCCAGCAGTTTTCGGGGACAGGGGTGGGGTAGTGGCTACACCTTC.

This clone has only a few counts. V and J are TRBV7-8 and TRBJ2-1; no firm D call. V was clipped by 5 bases and J by 2 bases, with 13 bases between them. Germline lookup yields CDR1 SGHVS and CDR2 FQNEAQ. The CDR3 contains 15 residues. The CDR3 DNA reads as TGTGCCAGCAGCGTAAGTAGGATCCCCTACAATGAGCAGTTCTTC. This gives the protein CASSVSRIPYNEQFF.

The chain uses TRBV4-1 and TRBJ2-1; 10 bases are shared with TRBD2. This CDR3 has 16 amino acids. V gave up 1 base and J gave up 14 bases; unmatched junction bases: 14. Germline values: CDR1 MGHRA, CDR2 YSYEKL. CDR3 nucleotides: TGCGCCAGCAGCCAAGGGGGAGGTCTAGCGGGAGCAGCTAAGTTCTTC. Amino acids: CASSQGGGLAGAAKFF.

The chain combines TRBV6-5 with TRBJ1-6, with 7 positions matching TRBD1. Germline V gene sequence: CDR1 MNHEY, CDR2 SVGAGI. The V segment lost 6 bases and the J segment 5 bases; nucleotides outside the gene matches: 1. This CDR3 comprises 13 residues. The CDR3 DNA sequence: TGTGCCAGCAGGAGGGGGCATAATTCACCCCTCCACTTT. Protein: CASRRGHNSPLHF.

The genes are TRBV27 and TRBJ2-4; the D is unclear. The CDR3 covers 13 residues. Germline V gives CDR1 MNHEY, CDR2 SMNVEV (reference sequence). Trimming stripped 7 bases from V and 3 bases from J, with 10 bases between. The CDR3 is CASTTRYKNIQYF. The CDR3, as DNA: TGTGCCAGCACCACCCGATACAAAAACATTCAGTACTTC.

The chain is built from TRBV7-3 and TRBJ2-1, with 7 bases matching TRBD2. V dropped 2 bases and J dropped 2; count of bases not matched to a gene: 3. The CDR3 contains 15 residues. In germline, CDR1 is SGHTA, CDR2 FQGTGA. CDR3 residues: CASSLAGTTYNEQFF. The CDR3 coding sequence is TGTGCCAGCAGCTTAGCTGGGACTACCTACAATGAGCAGTTCTTC.

The chain uses TRBV6-6 and TRBJ2-7; 7 bases are shared with TRBD2. CDR1 and CDR2 (germline): MNHNY, SVGAGI (reference sequence). This CDR3 has 15 residues. V trimming: 6 bases; J trimming: 1 base; junction bases outside the gene matches: 9. For the CDR3, the DNA is TGTGCCAGCAGGCAAGTAGCGGGTGGTTCCTACGAGCAGTACTTC. This codes for CASRQVAGGSYEQYF.

The chain carries TRBV5-1 and TRBJ2-1, with unresolved D. This CDR3 contains 12 residues. The germline V gene encodes CDR1 SGHRS and CDR2 YFSETQ. With 4 bases removed from V and 6 bases from J, the gap between germline ends came to 8 bases. CDR3 sequence reads: CASSLISNEQFF. The CDR3, as DNA: TGCGCCAGCAGCCTAATCTCCAATGAGCAGTTCTTC. Supplemented by reference TRBV5-1 and TRBJ2-1, the full variable domain reads KAGVTQTPRYLIKTRGQQVTLSCSPISGHRSVSWYQQTPGQGLQFLFEYFSETQRNKGNFPGRFSGRQFSNSRSEMNVSTLELGDSALYLCASSLISNEQFFGPGTRLTVL.

The chain's CDR3 is CASSTRAEQYF. CDR3 DNA sequence: TGTGCCAGCAGCACCCGGGCTGAGCAGTACTTC. The J gene is TRBJ2-7, the V gene TRBV28; no clear D. V lost 6 bases and J lost 7, with 10 bases in between. Germline-derived CDR1 and CDR2 are MDHEN and SYDVKM. This CDR3 spans 11 amino acids.

This clone turned up a few times. V gene TRBV5-4 combines with J gene TRBJ1-1; no clear D. Germline values: CDR1 SGHNT, CDR2 YYREEE (reference sequence). V was clipped by 0 bases and J by 6 bases, with 12 bases between them. This CDR3 spans 14 amino acids. Here the CDR3 reads CASSLAGLGPEAFF. Here the CDR3 DNA reads TGTGCCAGCAGCTTGGCGGGGTTGGGTCCTGAAGCTTTCTTT.

V usage is TRBV9 and J usage is TRBJ1-6; weak D call: TRBD1 (5 bases). Germline V gene lookup returns CDR1 SGDLS and CDR2 YYNGEE. The ends were cut back, 2 bases at V and 7 bases at J, with 10 bases in the middle. The CDR3 loop spans 14 amino acids. CDR3 sequence reads: CASSVQGGNSPLHF. Written as DNA, the CDR3 is TGTGCCAGCAGCGTGCAGGGAGGGAATTCACCCCTCCACTTT.

For the CDR3, the DNA is TGTGCCAGCAGCTCGGGACTAGCGGGAGGAGGGTACTTC. Translation: CASSSGLAGGGYF. This sequence joins TRBV11-2 and TRBJ2-5; 15 bases align to TRBD2. J lost 13 bases, V lost 4 bases, and 4 bases had no gene match. The CDR3 sequence is 13 residues long. CDR1 is SGHAT, CDR2 FQNNGV, per germline.

The chain carries TRBV7-9 and TRBJ1-4, with D tentatively TRBD1 (5 bases). The CDR3 has 15 amino acids. V lost 1 base, J lost 7 bases, and 13 bases lay in between. Germline V gene sequence: CDR1 SEHNR, CDR2 FQNEAQ (reference sequence). CDR3 sequence (DNA): TGTGCCAGCAGCTTAGGTGGGGCGTCGGGTGAAAAACTGTTTTTT. Protein: CASSLGGASGEKLFF.

DNA of the CDR3: TGCGCCAGCAGCTCAACAGCGGGAGGGCCGTATGAGCAGTTCTTC. It encodes CASSSTAGGPYEQFF. The chain couples TRBV5-1 to TRBJ2-1, with TRBD2 matching 10 bases. CDR3 length: 15 amino acids. Germline loops: CDR1 SGHRS, CDR2 YFSETQ. V dropped 3 bases and J dropped 8; count of bases not matched to a gene: 8.

This chain uses TRBV5-1 with TRBJ1-1; no definite D call. In germline, CDR1 is SGHRS, CDR2 YFSETQ. With 0 bases removed from V and 7 bases from J, the gap between germline ends came to 10 bases. The CDR3 is 13 amino acids. The CDR3 DNA reads TGCGCCAGCAGCTTGGCGGGGTGGAGTGAAGCTTTCTTT. As protein: CASSLAGWSEAFF.

V and J are TRBV10-1 and TRBJ2-5; D ambiguous. The CDR3 spans 13 residues. Germline CDR1 and CDR2: WNHNN and SYGVQD (reference sequence). The germline V and J ends were trimmed by 6 bases and 1 base, with 9 bases remaining between them. The CDR3, as DNA: TGCGCCAGCAGAGGGTCCAGCCAAGAGACCCAGTACTTC. It yields the protein CASRGSSQETQYF.

By its share, this clone is medium-sized. The rearrangement links TRBV6-4 to TRBJ2-3, with TRBD2 identical over 8 bases. The V and J ends lost 6 bases and 2 bases, in that order; junction bases with no gene match: 4. CDR3 length: 14 residues. Germline V gene lookup returns CDR1 MRHNA and CDR2 SNTAGT. CDR3 in amino acids: CASRSGGNTDTQYF. CDR3 DNA: TGTGCCAGCAGGAGCGGGGGTAACACAGATACGCAGTATTTT.

The genes are TRBV6-1 and TRBJ2-7, with 10 bases matching TRBD1. CDR1 MNHNS and CDR2 SASEGT come from the germline V gene. V lost 0 bases to trimming and J lost 3 bases; unmatched junction nucleotides: 2. The CDR3 loop spans 15 amino acids. The CDR3 is CASSEAGTGVYEQYF. CDR3 nucleotides: TGTGCCAGCAGTGAAGCGGGGACAGGGGTCTACGAGCAGTACTTC.

This sequence joins TRBV29-1 and TRBJ2-7, with 9 nucleotides matching TRBD2. The ends lost 0 bases at V and 1 base at J; junction bases unmatched: 7. CDR3 length: 16 residues. In germline, CDR1 is SQVTM, CDR2 ANQGSEA. The DNA for the CDR3 is TGCAGCGTTGAAGATGGTGGGACTAGCAGGTCCTACGAGCAGTACTTC. It encodes CSVEDGGTSRSYEQYF.

CDR3 bases: TGTGCCAGCAGTGCGGGGGATCGGCAGCCCCAGCATTTT. Translating it yields CASSAGDRQPQHF. J is TRBJ1-5 and V is TRBV2, with TRBD1 as a possible D gene (5 bases). Germline lookup yields CDR1 SNHLY and CDR2 FYNNEI. The CDR3 runs to 13 residues. V lost 4 bases and J 7 bases, leaving 11 bases between the germline ends.